This T cell receptor (beta chain) came from a study of cytomegalovirus exposure and HLA in healthy donors. Study-level results: In a later analysis, several top co-occurrence clusters appeared linked to parvovirus B19, influenza, CMV and Epstein-Barr virus. Presence/absence analysis assumed near-uniform sequencing depth across donors.

V lost 2 bases to trimming and J lost 6 bases; unmatched junction nucleotides: 3. Germline V lookup: CDR1 WNHNN, CDR2 SYGVQD (reference sequence). The CDR3 contains 13 residues. Notes on this clone: Its antigen is undetermined.

In the PCR, 60 Vbeta and 13 Jbeta primers were used. Assay used: immunoSEQ multiplex PCR; TCRdb lists only in-frame clones, some missing. The sample has approximately 120,000 clones, approximately 80% seen once. Sequencing was done on a sample of PBMCs. This rearrangement joins TRBV10-1 to TRBJ1-2; TRBD1 matches 7 bases. The sequence was collected from a man between 45 and 60 years old in good health and CMV-seronegative. The CDR3: CASSEDRVNGYTF. The DNA for the CDR3 is TGCGCCAGCAGTGAGGACAGGGTAAATGGCTACACCTTC.